A selection of T cell receptor beta chains follows, all from one sample in a study of blood T cell repertoires in COVID-19. Produced via immunoSEQ multiplex PCR; TCRdb's table is partial and in-frame only. There are tens of thousands of clones in the sample; roughly 90% occur only once, and approximately 8.4% lies in the top ten. Sequencing was carried out using peripheral blood. The origin of the receptors is a man aged 30 to 39 with acute or convalescent COVID-19. Each CDR3 is given with its conserved first and last residue. A D gene is named only where the DNA matches it firmly. Some rows have no size entry. The others give once, few or many, or a class for an expanded clone.

clone size	D gene	V gene	J gene	CDR3 DNA	CDR3 protein
-	TRBD2	TRBV27	TRBJ2-5	TGTGCCAGCAGTTTATCGATTACTAGCGGGAGTATGGAGACCCAGTACTTC	CASSLSITSGSMETQYF
-	-	TRBV6-5	TRBJ2-7	TGTGCCAGCAGTCAGACTACCTACTACGAGCAGTACTTC	CASSQTTYYEQYF
-	TRBD1	TRBV6-5	TRBJ1-2	TGTGCCAGCAGTCCCCGGGACAGATATGGCTACACCTTC	CASSPRDRYGYTF
-	TRBD1	TRBV28	TRBJ1-2	TGTGCCAGCACGAGAGACCAGACAGGGGCGGGCGGCTACACCTTC	CASTRDQTGAGGYTF
-	-	TRBV6-5	TRBJ1-1	TGTGCCAGCAGTCGCTCAGTGAACACTGAAGCTTTCTTT	CASSRSVNTEAFF
-	TRBD2	TRBV27	TRBJ2-2	TGTGCCAGCAGTGACCAGGGACTAGCGGGAGACACCGGGGAGCTGTTTTTT	CASSDQGLAGDTGELFF
-	TRBD2	TRBV7-3	TRBJ2-2	TGTGCCAGCAGCCCCGGACTAGCGGGAGCGAACACCGGGGAGCTGTTTTTT	CASSPGLAGANTGELFF
-	TRBD2	TRBV5-4	TRBJ2-7	TGTGCCAGCAGCTTGGGCTGGGGGGGTGCGTACGAGCAGTACTTC	CASSLGWGGAYEQYF
-	-	TRBV18	TRBJ1-5	TGTGCCAGCCGTGCAAGGGGGAATCAGCCCCAGCATTTT	CASRARGNQPQHF
-	-	TRBV28	TRBJ2-7	TGTGCCAGCAGTCCCCATCGTGGAGGGAGCTATGAGCAGTACTTC	CASSPHRGGSYEQYF
-	-	TRBV3-1/TRBV3-2	TRBJ1-4	TGTGCCAGCAGAGCACGTGAAAAACTGTTTTTT	CASRAREKLFF
-	-	TRBV19	TRBJ2-1	TGTGCCAGTAGTATATACGGAGGGATTTACAATGAGCAGTTCTTC	CASSIYGGIYNEQFF
few	TRBD1	TRBV5-1	TRBJ1-2	TGCGCCAGCAGCTCAGGGGGCTATGGCTACACCTTC	CASSSGGYGYTF
once	-	TRBV5-1	TRBJ1-1	TGCGCCAGCAGCTTGGACAGGGTGGGTGAAGCTTTCTTT	CASSLDRVGEAFF
few	TRBD1	TRBV28	TRBJ1-5	TGTGCCAGCAGCTTTCAGGGGGCGGCGCAGCCCCAGCATTTT	CASSFQGAAQPQHF
-	-	TRBV6-4	TRBJ2-3	TGTGCCAGCAGTGACGCCGAGGGTTCAGATACGCAGTATTTT	CASSDAEGSDTQYF
-	-	TRBV29-1	TRBJ2-5	TGCAGCGTTGATCCCCGGGGATCGAGGGAGACCCAGTACTTC	CSVDPRGSRETQYF
few	-	TRBV7-3	TRBJ1-1	TGTGCCAGCAGCTCCTACAGGGCCACTGAAGCTTTCTTT	CASSSYRATEAFF
-	TRBD2	TRBV4-3	TRBJ2-7	TGCGCCAGCAGCCAAGACCCGACTAGCGCCTACGAGCAGTACTTC	CASSQDPTSAYEQYF
-	TRBD2	TRBV11-2	TRBJ2-5	TGTGCCAGCAGCTTGAGTTTGACTAGCGGGTTTGGAGAAACCCAGTACTTC	CASSLSLTSGFGETQYF
-	-	TRBV28	TRBJ1-1	TGTGCCAGCAGTTTCCAGCGCACTGAAGCTTTCTTT	CASSFQRTEAFF
-	-	TRBV19	TRBJ2-7	TGTGCCAGTACGTCAGGTGGTTCCTCCTACGAGCAGTACTTC	CASTSGGSSYEQYF
-	-	TRBV5-4	TRBJ1-1	TGTGCCAGCTGCGTAGGGGGTATGAACACTGAAGCTTTCTTT	CASCVGGMNTEAFF
-	-	TRBV30	TRBJ2-2	TGTGCCGGAAAGACCGGGACTGCCAACACCGGGGAGCTGTTTTTT	CAGKTGTANTGELFF
-	TRBD1	TRBV5-1	TRBJ1-3	TGCGCCAGCAGCTTTGCGGGACAGGGGGCTGGAAACACCATATATTTT	CASSFAGQGAGNTIYF
-	TRBD1	TRBV25-1	TRBJ2-2	TGTGCCAGCAGTGGGGTGGGACAGGCGAACACCGGGGAGCTGTTTTTT	CASSGVGQANTGELFF
few	-	TRBV28	TRBJ1-1	TGTGCCAGCAGCCCTACCTCGGGGTCGAACACTGAAGCTTTCTTT	CASSPTSGSNTEAFF
-	-	TRBV6-5	TRBJ2-7	TGTGCCAGCAGGATGACAGTCGGCTACGAGCAGTACTTC	CASRMTVGYEQYF
-	-	TRBV6-5	TRBJ1-5	TGTGCCAGCAGTCCGGGGGGGGAGCCCCAGCATTTT	CASSPGGEPQHF
-	-	TRBV7-9	TRBJ2-7	TGTGCCAGCAGCTTAGTGACGGCCAGGGAGCAGTACTTC	CASSLVTAREQYF
-	-	TRBV6-2/TRBV6-3	TRBJ1-2	TGTGCCAGCGGCCTACGACACAGGCTGGAGGGGTATGGCTACACCTTC	CASGLRHRLEGYGYTF
-	TRBD1	TRBV7-7	TRBJ1-1	TGTGCCAGCAGCTTAGGAGGACAGGGCAGGGCTGAAGCTTTCTTT	CASSLGGQGRAEAFF
-	TRBD1	TRBV2	TRBJ2-3	TGTGCCAGCAGTGGAATACAGGGGGCGCATACAGATACGCAGTATTTT	CASSGIQGAHTDTQYF
-	-	TRBV9	TRBJ1-1	TGTGCCAGCAGCGCAGACTTATTCGACACTGAAGCTTTCTTT	CASSADLFDTEAFF
-	-	TRBV3-1/TRBV3-2	TRBJ1-4	TGTGCCAGCAGCCAATGGGGGCCGAGAGAAAAACTGTTTTTT	CASSQWGPREKLFF
-	-	TRBV2	TRBJ2-7	TGTGCCAGCAGTGGGACTCCCAGCTCCTACGAGCAGTACTTC	CASSGTPSSYEQYF
-	-	TRBV19	TRBJ2-7	TGTGCCAGTAGTACAGCCCTAAAGACAGGTTCCTACGAGCAGTACTTC	CASSTALKTGSYEQYF
few	-	TRBV7-9	TRBJ1-1	TGTGCCAGCAGGGAGGGGAACACTGAAGCTTTCTTT	CASREGNTEAFF
-	TRBD2	TRBV7-6	TRBJ2-7	TGTGCCAGCAGCTTACGTATCGGGAGGGCCGAAGAGCAGTACTTC	CASSLRIGRAEEQYF
-	-	TRBV30	TRBJ2-2	TGTGCCTGTAGGCAGGCAAACACCGGGGAGCTGTTTTTT	CACRQANTGELFF
-	TRBD2	TRBV7-8	TRBJ2-1	TGTGCCAGCAGCCCAGGCGGGAGCTCCTACAATGAGCAGTTCTTC	CASSPGGSSYNEQFF
few	-	TRBV7-3	TRBJ2-5	TGTGCCAGCAGCTTAGGCGGCACCTCGAGGGAGACCCAGTACTTC	CASSLGGTSRETQYF
-	-	TRBV21-1	TRBJ2-3	TGTGCCAGCAGCAAACAAAGGAGCGGGAGGGCCAGGACTCCTAGCACAGATACGCAGTATTTT	CASSKQRSGRARTPSTDTQYF
-	TRBD1	TRBV28	TRBJ1-6	TGTGCCAGCAGTTTCGCCGGGACAGGGGAATTGTATAATTCACCCCTCCACTTT	CASSFAGTGELYNSPLHF
-	-	TRBV28	TRBJ2-4	TGTGCCAGCAGTACCCGTAAGGGGAAAAACATTCAGTACTTC	CASSTRKGKNIQYF
-	-	TRBV6-1	TRBJ1-2	TGTGCCAGCAGTGACGTCGCAGGGCCGTATGGCTACACCTTC	CASSDVAGPYGYTF
-	TRBD1	TRBV7-9	TRBJ1-5	TGTGCCAGCAGCGTAGGGACAGGCAAGCCCCAGCATTTT	CASSVGTGKPQHF
-	TRBD1	TRBV7-2	TRBJ2-7	TGTGCCAGCAGCTTAGGACAGGGCCTCTACGAGCAGTACTTC	CASSLGQGLYEQYF
-	-	TRBV2	TRBJ1-2	TGTGCCGGAGACTTGGGGGCCCCTACGTATGGCTACACCTTC	CAGDLGAPTYGYTF
-	TRBD1	TRBV28	TRBJ1-2	TGTGCCAGCAGTGAACAGGGGCGCGGTGACTATGGCTACACCTTC	CASSEQGRGDYGYTF
-	TRBD1	TRBV5-4	TRBJ2-7	TGTGCCAGCAGACGGGACAGGGCCAGCTCCTACGAGCAGTACTTC	CASRRDRASSYEQYF
few	-	TRBV6-5	TRBJ2-6	TGTGCCAGCAGTAACCGGGTCTCTGGGGCCAACGTCCTGACTTTC	CASSNRVSGANVLTF
-	-	TRBV6-5	TRBJ2-2	TGTGCCAGCAGAATAGGGGCGAATACCGGGGAGCTGTTTTTT	CASRIGANTGELFF
once	TRBD2	TRBV7-8	TRBJ2-2	TGTGCCAGCAGCCCCCGAGGCTCTCGCGGGAGGCCGAACACCGGGGAGCTGTTTTTT	CASSPRGSRGRPNTGELFF
-	TRBD1	TRBV2	TRBJ2-2	TGTGCCAGCAGTGTGACAGGGGTGGGGACCGGGGAGCTGTTTTTT	CASSVTGVGTGELFF
-	-	TRBV6-4	TRBJ2-2	TGTGCCAGCAGTGCCTCAGGGGCCGGGGAGCTGTTTTTT	CASSASGAGELFF
-	-	TRBV2	TRBJ2-1	TGTGCCAGCAACCGGGAGAGAGACTACAATGAGCAGTTCTTC	CASNRERDYNEQFF